This entry lists 3 T cell receptor beta chains sequenced from one sample in a study of sequential checkpoint blockade in melanoma. Treatment given: randomized to nivolumab then ipilimumab (arm A) or the reverse (arm B). TCRdb's table, derived via immunoSEQ multiplex PCR, lists solely in-frame clones and lacks some. The sample records fewer than 30,000 clones, approximately 80% being singletons. The sample consisted of CD8+ T cells sorted from blood (inferred from file names), taken from a patient given nivolumab and ipilimumab in sequence. All receptors come from a human donor with melanoma.

On this clone: An end of the junction does not agree with germline; a read error may underlie this. The gene calls are TRBV7-7 and TRBJ2-1; D gene unclear. Germline values: CDR1 SSHAT, CDR2 FNYEAQ (reference sequence). This CDR3 spans 15 amino acids. The CDR3 reads CASSERHSSYNEQFF. CDR3 nucleotide sequence: TGTGCTAGCAGCGAAAGGCACAGCTCCTACAATGAGCAGTTCTTC.

The sample holds one count of this clone. The genes are TRBV5-1 and TRBJ2-7; a possible D gene is TRBD1 (5 bases). This CDR3 is 14 amino acids long. Looked up from germline, CDR1 is SGHRS and CDR2 is YFSETQ. Trimming removed 2 bases at V and 7 bases at J, with 16 bases between. The CDR3 here is CASSFRVDLREQYF. DNA of the CDR3: TGCGCCAGCAGCTTCAGGGTTGACCTACGGGAGCAGTACTTC.

This chain links TRBV5-3 with TRBJ2-7, with 8 nucleotides matching TRBD2. TRBV5-3 is known as an ORF, though its function is uncertain. The trim removed 2 bases at V and 0 bases at J, leaving 1 base unmatched. The CDR3 spans 14 residues. DNA of the CDR3: TGTGCCAGAAGCTTTGGGACTAGCTCCTACGAGCAGTACTTC. Translated, it gives CARSFGTSSYEQYF.